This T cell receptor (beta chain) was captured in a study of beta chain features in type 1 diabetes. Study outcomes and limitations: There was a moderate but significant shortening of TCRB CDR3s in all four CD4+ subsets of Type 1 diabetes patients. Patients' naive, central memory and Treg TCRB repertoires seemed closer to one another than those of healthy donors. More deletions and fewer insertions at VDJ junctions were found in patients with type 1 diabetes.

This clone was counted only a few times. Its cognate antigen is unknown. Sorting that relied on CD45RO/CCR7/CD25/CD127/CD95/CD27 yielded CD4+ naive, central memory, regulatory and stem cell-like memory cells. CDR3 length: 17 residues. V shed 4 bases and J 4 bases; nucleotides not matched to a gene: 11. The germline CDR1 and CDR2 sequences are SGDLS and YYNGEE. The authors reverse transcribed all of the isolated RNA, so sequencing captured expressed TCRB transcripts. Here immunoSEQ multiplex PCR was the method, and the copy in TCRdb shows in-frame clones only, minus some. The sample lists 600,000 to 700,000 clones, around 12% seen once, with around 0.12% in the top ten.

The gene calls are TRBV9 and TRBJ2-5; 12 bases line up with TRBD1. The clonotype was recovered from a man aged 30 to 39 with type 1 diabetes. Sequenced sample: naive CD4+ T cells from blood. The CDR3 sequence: CASSTRAGTGGAETQYF. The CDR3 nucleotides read TGTGCCAGCAGCACCAGAGCCGGGACAGGGGGCGCAGAGACCCAGTACTTC.